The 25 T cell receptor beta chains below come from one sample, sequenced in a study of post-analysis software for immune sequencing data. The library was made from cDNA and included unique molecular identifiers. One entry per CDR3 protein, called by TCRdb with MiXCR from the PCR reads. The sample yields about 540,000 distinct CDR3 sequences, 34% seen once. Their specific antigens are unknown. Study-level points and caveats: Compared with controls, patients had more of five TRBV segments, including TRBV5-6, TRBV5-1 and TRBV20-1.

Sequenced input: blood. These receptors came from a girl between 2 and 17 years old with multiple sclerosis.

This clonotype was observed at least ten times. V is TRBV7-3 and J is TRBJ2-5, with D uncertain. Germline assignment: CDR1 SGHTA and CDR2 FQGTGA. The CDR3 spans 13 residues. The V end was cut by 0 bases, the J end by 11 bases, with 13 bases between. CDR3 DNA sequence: TGTGCCAGCAGCTTAACTATCTACACTGAGCAGTACTTC. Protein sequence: CASSLTIYTEQYF.

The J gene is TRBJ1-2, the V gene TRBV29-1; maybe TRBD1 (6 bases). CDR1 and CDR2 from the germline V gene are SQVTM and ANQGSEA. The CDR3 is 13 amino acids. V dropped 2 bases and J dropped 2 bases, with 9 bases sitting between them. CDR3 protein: CSVETGPNYGYTF. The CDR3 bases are TGCAGCGTTGAAACAGGGCCCAACTATGGCTACACCTTC.

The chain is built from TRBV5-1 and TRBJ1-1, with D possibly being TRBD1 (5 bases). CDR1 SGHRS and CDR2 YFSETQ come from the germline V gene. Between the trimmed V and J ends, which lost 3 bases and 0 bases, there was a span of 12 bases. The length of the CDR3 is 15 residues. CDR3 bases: TGCGCCAGCAGCTGGGGGGGGGGAATGAACACTGAAGCTTTCTTT. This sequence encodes CASSWGGGMNTEAFF.

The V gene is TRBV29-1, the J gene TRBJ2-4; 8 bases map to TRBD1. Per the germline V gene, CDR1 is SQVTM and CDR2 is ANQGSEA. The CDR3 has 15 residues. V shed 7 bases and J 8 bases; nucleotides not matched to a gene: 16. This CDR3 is CSAPGTGFSQDIQYF. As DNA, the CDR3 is TGCAGCGCTCCTGGGACAGGCTTCTCTCAGGACATTCAGTACTTC. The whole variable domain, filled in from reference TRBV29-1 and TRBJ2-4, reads SAVISQKPSRDICQRGTSLTIQCQVDSQVTMMFWYRQQPGQSLTLIATANQGSEATYESGFVIDKFPISRPNLTFSTLTVSNMSPEDSSIYLCSAPGTGFSQDIQYFGAGTRLSVL.

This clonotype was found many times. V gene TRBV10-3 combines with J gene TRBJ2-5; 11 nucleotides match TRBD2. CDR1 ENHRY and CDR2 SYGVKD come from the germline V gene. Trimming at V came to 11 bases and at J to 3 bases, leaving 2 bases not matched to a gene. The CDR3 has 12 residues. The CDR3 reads CAAGLAEETQYF. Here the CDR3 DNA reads TGTGCCGCGGGACTAGCGGAAGAGACCCAGTACTTC.

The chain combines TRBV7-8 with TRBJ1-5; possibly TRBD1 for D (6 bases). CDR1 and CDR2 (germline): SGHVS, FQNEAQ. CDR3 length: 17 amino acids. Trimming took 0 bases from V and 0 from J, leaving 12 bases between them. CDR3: CASSLAGGQYSNQPQHF. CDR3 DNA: TGTGCCAGCAGCTTAGCGGGGGGGCAGTATAGCAATCAGCCCCAGCATTTT. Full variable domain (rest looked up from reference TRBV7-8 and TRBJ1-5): GAGVSQSPRYKVAKRGQDVALRCDPISGHVSLFWYQQALGQGPEFLTYFQNEAQLDKSGLPSDRFFAERPEGSVSTLKIQRTQQEDSAVYLCASSLAGGQYSNQPQHFGDGTRLSIL.

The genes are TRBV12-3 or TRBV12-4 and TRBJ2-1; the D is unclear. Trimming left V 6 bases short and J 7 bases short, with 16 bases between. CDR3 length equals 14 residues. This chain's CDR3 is CASSPRDRPNEQFF. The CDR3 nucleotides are TGTGCCAGCAGCCCACGAGACCGCCCGAATGAGCAGTTCTTC.

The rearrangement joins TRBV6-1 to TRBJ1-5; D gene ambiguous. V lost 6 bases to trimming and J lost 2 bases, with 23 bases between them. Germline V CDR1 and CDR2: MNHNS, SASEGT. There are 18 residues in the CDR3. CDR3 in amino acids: CASSPTPVGLRGNQPQHF. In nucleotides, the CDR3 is TGTGCCAGCAGCCCGACTCCCGTGGGCCTCCGAGGCAATCAGCCCCAGCATTTT.

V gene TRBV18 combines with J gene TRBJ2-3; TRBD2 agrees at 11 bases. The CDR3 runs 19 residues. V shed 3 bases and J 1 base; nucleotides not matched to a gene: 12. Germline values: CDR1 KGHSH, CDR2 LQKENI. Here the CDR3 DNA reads TGTGCCAGCTCACCTCTAGCGGGGGGAGCCCAAGGGGGCACAGATACGCAGTATTTT. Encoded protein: CASSPLAGGAQGGTDTQYF.

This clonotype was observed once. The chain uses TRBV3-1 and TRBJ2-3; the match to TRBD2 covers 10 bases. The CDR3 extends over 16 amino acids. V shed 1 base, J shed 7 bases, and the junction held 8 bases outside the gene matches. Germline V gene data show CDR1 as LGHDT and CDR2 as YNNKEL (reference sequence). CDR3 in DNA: TGTGCCAGCAGCCAAGTCCGTCTAGCGGGGGCGAATACGCAGTATTTT. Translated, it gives CASSQVRLAGANTQYF.

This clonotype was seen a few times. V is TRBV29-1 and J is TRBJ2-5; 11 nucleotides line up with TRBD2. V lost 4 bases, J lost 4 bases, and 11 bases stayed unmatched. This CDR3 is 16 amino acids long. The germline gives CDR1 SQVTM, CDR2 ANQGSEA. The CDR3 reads CSVAFGSGGGAETQYF. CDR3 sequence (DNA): TGCAGCGTTGCGTTTGGTAGCGGGGGGGGGGCAGAGACCCAGTACTTC.

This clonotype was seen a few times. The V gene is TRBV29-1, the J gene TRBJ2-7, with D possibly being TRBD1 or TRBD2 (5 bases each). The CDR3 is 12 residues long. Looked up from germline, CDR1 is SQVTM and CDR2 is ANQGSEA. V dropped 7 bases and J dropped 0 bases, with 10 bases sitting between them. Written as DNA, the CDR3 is TGCAGCGCCCGGGACGCCTCCTACGAGCAGTACTTC. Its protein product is CSARDASYEQYF.

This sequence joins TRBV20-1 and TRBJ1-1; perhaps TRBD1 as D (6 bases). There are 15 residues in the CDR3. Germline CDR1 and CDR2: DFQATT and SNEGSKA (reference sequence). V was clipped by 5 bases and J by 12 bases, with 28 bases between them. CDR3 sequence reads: CSASATRGGRGRTFF. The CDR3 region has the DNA TGCAGTGCTTCCGCAACGAGGGGAGGGAGGGGGAGGACTTTCTTT.

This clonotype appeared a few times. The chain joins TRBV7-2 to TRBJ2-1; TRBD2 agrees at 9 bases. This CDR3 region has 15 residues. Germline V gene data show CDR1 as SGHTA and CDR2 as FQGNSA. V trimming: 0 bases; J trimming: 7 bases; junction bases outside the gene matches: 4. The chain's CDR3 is CASSLASGGLNEQFF. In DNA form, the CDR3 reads TGTGCCAGCAGCTTAGCGAGCGGGGGGCTTAATGAGCAGTTCTTC.

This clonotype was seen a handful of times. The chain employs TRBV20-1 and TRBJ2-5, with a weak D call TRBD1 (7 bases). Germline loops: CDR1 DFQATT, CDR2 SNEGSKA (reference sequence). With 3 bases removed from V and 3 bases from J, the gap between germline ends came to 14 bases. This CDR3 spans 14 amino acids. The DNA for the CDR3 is TGCAGTGCTAGGCCAGGGGGGCTTAAAGAGACCCAGTACTTC. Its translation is CSARPGGLKETQYF.

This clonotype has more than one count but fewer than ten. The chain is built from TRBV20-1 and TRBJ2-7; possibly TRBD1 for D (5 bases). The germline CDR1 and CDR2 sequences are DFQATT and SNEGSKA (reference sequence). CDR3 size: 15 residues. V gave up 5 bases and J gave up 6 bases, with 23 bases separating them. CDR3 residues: CSAPRPTGANGEQYF. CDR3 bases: TGCAGTGCTCCCCGCCCGACTGGGGCTAATGGCGAGCAGTACTTC.

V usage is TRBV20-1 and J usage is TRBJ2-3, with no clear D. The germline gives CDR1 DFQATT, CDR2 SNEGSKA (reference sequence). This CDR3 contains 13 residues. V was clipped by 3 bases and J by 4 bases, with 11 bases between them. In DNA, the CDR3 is TGCAGTGCTAGGGGCCCAGAGTCAGATACGCAGTATTTT. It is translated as CSARGPESDTQYF.

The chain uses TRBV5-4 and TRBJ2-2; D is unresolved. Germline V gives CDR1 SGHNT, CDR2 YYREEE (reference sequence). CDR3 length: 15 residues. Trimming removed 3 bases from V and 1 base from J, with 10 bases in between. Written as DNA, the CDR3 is TGTGCCAGCAGCTCCACTGCGGAGAACACCGGGGAGCTGTTTTTT. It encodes CASSSTAENTGELFF.

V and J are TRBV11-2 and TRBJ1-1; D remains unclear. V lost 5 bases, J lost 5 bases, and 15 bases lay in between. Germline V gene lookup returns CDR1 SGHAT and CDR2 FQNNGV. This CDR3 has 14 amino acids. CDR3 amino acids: CASSPRLGPTEAFF. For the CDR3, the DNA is TGTGCCAGCAGCCCAAGACTCGGGCCTACTGAAGCTTTCTTT.

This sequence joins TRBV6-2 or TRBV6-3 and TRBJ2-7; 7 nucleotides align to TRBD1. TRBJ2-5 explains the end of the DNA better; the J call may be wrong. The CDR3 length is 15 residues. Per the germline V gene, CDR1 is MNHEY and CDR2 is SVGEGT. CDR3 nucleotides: TGTGCCAGCAGACTCCGACAGGGTTGGGAAGAGACCCAGTACTTC. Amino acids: CASRLRQGWEETQYF.

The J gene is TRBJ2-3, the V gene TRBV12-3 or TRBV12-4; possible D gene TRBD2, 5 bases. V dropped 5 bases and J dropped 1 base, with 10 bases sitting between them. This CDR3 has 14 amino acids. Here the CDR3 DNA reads TGTGCCAGCAGTCGGGATATACGCACAGATACGCAGTATTTT. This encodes CASSRDIRTDTQYF.

The CDR3 here is CASSEEGVQPQHF. CDR3 DNA sequence: TGCGCCAGCAGTGAAGAGGGGGTCCAGCCCCAGCATTTT. The genes are TRBV10-2 and TRBJ1-5, with D possibly TRBD1 on 6 matching bases. V lost 3 bases to trimming and J lost 7 bases, with 10 bases between them. The CDR3 loop spans 13 amino acids. The germline V gene has CDR1 WSHSY and CDR2 SAAADI.

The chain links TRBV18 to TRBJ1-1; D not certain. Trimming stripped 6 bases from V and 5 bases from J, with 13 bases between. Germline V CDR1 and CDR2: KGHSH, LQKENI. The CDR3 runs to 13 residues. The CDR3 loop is CASSLGMDTEAFF. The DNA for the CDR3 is TGTGCCAGCTCTCTCGGGATGGATACTGAAGCTTTCTTT.

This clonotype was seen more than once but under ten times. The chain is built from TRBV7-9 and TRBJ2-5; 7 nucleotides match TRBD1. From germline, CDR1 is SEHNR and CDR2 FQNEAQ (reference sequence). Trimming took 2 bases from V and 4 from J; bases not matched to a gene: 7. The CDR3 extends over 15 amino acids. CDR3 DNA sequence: TGTGCCAGCAGCTTAAATAGGGGGCTCCGAGAGACCCAGTACTTC. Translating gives CASSLNRGLRETQYF.

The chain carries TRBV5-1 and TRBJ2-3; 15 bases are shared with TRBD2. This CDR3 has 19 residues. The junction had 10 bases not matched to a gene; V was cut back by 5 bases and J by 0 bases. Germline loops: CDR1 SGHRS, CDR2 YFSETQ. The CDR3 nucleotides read TGCGCCAGCAGTTCGGGACTAGCGGGGGGAATCCGGAGCACAGATACGCAGTATTTT. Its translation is CASSSGLAGGIRSTDTQYF.